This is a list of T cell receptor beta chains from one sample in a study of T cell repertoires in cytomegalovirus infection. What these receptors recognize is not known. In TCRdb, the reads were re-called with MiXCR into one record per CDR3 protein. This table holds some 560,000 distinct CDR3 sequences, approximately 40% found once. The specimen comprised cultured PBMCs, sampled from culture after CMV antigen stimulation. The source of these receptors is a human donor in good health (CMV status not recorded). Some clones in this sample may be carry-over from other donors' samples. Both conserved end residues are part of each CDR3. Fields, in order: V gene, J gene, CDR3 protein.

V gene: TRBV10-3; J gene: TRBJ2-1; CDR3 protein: CAISGPGTGGDEQFF
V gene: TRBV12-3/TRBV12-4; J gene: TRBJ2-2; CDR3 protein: CAHKGTGELFF
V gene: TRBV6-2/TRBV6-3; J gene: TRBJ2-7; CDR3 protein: CASSKGGQGIKQYF
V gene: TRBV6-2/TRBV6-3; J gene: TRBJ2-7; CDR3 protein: CASSYSGRTSGRAIYEQYF
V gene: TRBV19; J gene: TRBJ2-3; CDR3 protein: CASRDSPSTDTQYF
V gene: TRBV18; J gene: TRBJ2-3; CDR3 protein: CASSAFGPPDTQYF
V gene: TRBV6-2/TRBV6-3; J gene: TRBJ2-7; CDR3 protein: CASSRDQRYEQYF
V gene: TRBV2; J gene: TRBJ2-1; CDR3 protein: CASSGTSSYNEQFF
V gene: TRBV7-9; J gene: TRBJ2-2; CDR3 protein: CASSLGDTATGELFF
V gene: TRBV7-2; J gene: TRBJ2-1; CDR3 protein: CASSLSSEYNEQFF
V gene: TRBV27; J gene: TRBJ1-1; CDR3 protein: CASSRVTGWVGNTEAFF
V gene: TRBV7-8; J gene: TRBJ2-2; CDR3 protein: CASSPRVPPNTGELFF
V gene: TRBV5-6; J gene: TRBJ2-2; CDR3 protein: CASSLGPHLGSGELFF
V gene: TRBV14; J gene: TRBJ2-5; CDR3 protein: CASSQNRGATGETQYF
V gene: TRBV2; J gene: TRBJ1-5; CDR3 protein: CASSDVGQGPQHF
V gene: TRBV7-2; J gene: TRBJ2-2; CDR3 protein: CASSLAFATGELFF
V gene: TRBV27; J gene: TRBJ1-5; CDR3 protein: CASSPQAVVHQPQHF
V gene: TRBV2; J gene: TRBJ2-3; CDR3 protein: CASSVRGSSTDTQYF
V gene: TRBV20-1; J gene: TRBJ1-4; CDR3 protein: CSARTGEIENFF
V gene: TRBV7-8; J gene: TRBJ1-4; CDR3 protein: CASSSGRTNNEKLFF
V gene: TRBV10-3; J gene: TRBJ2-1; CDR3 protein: CAISVTSGSNEQFF
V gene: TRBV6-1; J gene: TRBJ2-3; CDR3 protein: CASSPGQNPHLTDTQYF
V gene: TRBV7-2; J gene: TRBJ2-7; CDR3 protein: CASAPTSGFYEQYF
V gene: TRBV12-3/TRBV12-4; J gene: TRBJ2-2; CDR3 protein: CASSNGGAFGGELFF
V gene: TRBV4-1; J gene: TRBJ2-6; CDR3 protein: CASSPSATRSGANVLTF
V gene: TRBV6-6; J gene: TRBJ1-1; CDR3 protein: CASSSSLGGGDTEAFF
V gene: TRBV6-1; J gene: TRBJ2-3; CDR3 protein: CATKARGPTDTQYF
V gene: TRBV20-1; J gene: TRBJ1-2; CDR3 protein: CSAKGNFGYTF